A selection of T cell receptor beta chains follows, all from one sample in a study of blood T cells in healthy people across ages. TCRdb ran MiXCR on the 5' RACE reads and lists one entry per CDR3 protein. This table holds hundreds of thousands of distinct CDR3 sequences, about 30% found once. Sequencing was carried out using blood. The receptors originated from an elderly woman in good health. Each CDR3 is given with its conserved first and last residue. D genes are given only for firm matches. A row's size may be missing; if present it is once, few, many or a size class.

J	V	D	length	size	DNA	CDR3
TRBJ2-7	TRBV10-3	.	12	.	TGTGCCATCAGTGAACAGGAGTACGAGCAGTACTTC	CAISEQEYEQYF
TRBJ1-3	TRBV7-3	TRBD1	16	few	TGTGCCAGCAGCCTTACAGGGGGCAGGTCCGGAAACACCATATATTTT	CASSLTGGRSGNTIYF
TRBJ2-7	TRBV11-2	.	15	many	TGTGCCAGCAGCTTAGAAAGGGACCGATACTACGAGCAGTACTTC	CASSLERDRYYEQYF
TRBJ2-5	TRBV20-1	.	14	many	TGCAGTGCCCCCAGGGGGGCGTACCAAGAGACCCAGTACTTC	CSAPRGAYQETQYF
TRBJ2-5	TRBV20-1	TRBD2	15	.	TGCAGTGCTTTCCCACTAGCGGGGGGGGGAGAGGCCCAGTACTTC	CSAFPLAGGGEAQYF
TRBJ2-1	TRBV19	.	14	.	TGTGCCAGTAGTCTGGCCAATCAGGGCAATGAGCAGTTCTTC	CASSLANQGNEQFF
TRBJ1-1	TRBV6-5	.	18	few	TGTGCCAGCAGTTACTCGTTGTTCAGGGAAGGGCTGAACACTGAAGCTTTCTTT	CASSYSLFREGLNTEAFF
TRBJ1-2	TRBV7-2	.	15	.	TGTGCCAGCAGCTTAGGAGGTGGGGCCCACTATGGCTACACCTTC	CASSLGGGAHYGYTF
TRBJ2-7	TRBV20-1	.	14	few	TGCAGTGCCGAGGGAGGCAGTAGGGACTACGAGCAGTACTTC	CSAEGGSRDYEQYF
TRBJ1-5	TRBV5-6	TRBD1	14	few	TGTGCCAGCAGCATGGGACAGGGGAATCAGCCCCAGCATTTT	CASSMGQGNQPQHF
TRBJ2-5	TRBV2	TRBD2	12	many	TGTGCCAGCGGACTAGCTCAAGAGACCCAGTACTTC	CASGLAQETQYF
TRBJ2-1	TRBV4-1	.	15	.	TGCGCCAGCAGCCAAGGCCGGGGGATCTACAATGAGCAGTTCTTC	CASSQGRGIYNEQFF
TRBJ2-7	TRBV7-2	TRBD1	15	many	TGTGCCAGCAGCTTGGTAATGGACAGGGCCTACGAGCAGTACTTC	CASSLVMDRAYEQYF
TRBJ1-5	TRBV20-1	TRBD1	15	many	TGCAGTGCTGGTATAGCAGGGGGACCTGGGCAGCCCCAGCATTTT	CSAGIAGGPGQPQHF
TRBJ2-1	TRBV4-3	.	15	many	TGCGCCAGCAGCCAAGATAGGAGAGGCCGGGGCCAGCAGTTCTTC	CASSQDRRGRGQQFF
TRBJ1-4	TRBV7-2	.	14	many	TGTGCCAGCAGCTTATTCAGGCAAGGCGAAAAACTGTTTTTT	CASSLFRQGEKLFF
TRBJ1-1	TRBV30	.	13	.	TGTGCCTGGCTCGACATCTTGAACACTGAAGCTTTCTTT	CAWLDILNTEAFF
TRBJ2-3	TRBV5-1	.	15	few	TGCACCAGCAGCCCCGGAGGACGCAGCACAGATACGCAGTATTTT	CTSSPGGRSTDTQYF
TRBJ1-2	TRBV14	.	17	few	TGTGCCAGCAGCCAACCTTCGGGACCGAAGTCTAACTATGGCTACACCTTC	CASSQPSGPKSNYGYTF
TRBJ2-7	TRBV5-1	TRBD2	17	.	TGCGCCAGCAGCTTGGAGGTTAGCGGGGGAAATCTAGGCGAGCAGTACTTC	CASSLEVSGGNLGEQYF
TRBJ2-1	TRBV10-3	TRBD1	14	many	TGTGCCATCAGTGCAGGGGGACAGGGGAATGAGCAGTTCTTC	CAISAGGQGNEQFF
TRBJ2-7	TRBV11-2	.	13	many	TGTGCCAGCAGCTTAGTAGGTATGGGCGAGCAGTACTTC	CASSLVGMGEQYF
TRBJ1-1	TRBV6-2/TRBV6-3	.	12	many	TGTGCCAGCAGCCGATGGAGCGCTGAAGCTTTCTTT	CASSRWSAEAFF
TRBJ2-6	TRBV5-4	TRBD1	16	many	TGTGCCAGCAGCTTGGTAGGGGGCGTCGGGGCCAACGTCCTGACTTTC	CASSLVGGVGANVLTF
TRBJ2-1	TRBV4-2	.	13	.	TGTGCCAGCAGCCAAGATCAGTCATTTGAGCAGTTCTTC	CASSQDQSFEQFF
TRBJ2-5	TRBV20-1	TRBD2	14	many	TGCAGTGCAACTAGCGGGGGGCGGGGAGAGACCCAGTACTTC	CSATSGGRGETQYF
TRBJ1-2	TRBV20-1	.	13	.	TGCAGTGCTAGAGGGCTTGGCCCGGGAGGCTGCATCTTC	CSARGLGPGGCIF
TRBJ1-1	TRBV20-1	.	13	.	TGCAGTGCTAGAGTTCCCGTGAACACTGAAGCTTTCTTT	CSARVPVNTEAFF
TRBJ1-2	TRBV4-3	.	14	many	TGCGCCAGCAGCCAAGAAAAGGGTTACTATGGCTACACCTTC	CASSQEKGYYGYTF
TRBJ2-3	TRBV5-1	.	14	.	TGCGCCAGCAGCGCTACTATTAGCACAGATACGCAGTATTTT	CASSATISTDTQYF
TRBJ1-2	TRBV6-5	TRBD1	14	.	TGTGCCAGCAATGAACAGGGGGCCTTATATGGCTACACCTTC	CASNEQGALYGYTF
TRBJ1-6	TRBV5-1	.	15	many	TGCGCCAGCAGCACCAATCGCAGGGTGAATTCACCCCTCCACTTT	CASSTNRRVNSPLHF
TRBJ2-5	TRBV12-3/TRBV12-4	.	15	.	TGTGCCAGCAGTAGCCGGGCCAGCCCACAAGAGACCCAGTACTTC	CASSSRASPQETQYF
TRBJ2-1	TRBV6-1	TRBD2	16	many	TGTGCCAGCAGCGTGGGGATGACTAGCGTTGCTATTGAGCAGTTCTTC	CASSVGMTSVAIEQFF
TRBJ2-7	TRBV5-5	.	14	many	TGTGCCAGCAGCGGGGCAGGGGACGCCTACGAGCAGTACTTC	CASSGAGDAYEQYF
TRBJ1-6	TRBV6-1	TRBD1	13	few	TGTGCCAGCAGTGTAGACAGGGTGTCACCCCTCCACTTT	CASSVDRVSPLHF
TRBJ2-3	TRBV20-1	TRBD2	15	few	TGCGGTGCTAGCGTCAGCGGGGGGGTCACAGATACGCAGTATTTT	CGASVSGGVTDTQYF
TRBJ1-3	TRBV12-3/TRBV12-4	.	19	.	TGTGCCAGCAGTCCCATTGTAACCCCGACAAGATCGTCTGGAAACACCATATATTTT	CASSPIVTPTRSSGNTIYF
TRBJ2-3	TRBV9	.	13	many	TGTGCCAGCAGTTCCCAGGGTGGGGATACGCAGTATTTT	CASSSQGGDTQYF
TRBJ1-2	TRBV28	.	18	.	TGTGCCAGCAGTGGGAGGAAAGGGACGGATGGTTCTAACTATGGCTACACCTTC	CASSGRKGTDGSNYGYTF
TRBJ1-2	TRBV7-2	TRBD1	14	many	TGTGCCAGCAGCCCCCGGGACAGTTCACCTGGCTACACCTTC	CASSPRDSSPGYTF
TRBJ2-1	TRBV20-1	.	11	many	TGCAGTGCAGAACTTGGCGATGAGCAGTTCTTC	CSAELGDEQFF
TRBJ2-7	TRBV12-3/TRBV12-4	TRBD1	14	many	TGTGCCAGCAGTTCCACAGGGGGCTCCTACGAGCAGTACTTC	CASSSTGGSYEQYF
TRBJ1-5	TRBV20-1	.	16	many	TGCAGTGCTAGAGATTCACGGACTTCTAGCAATCAGCCCCAGCATTTT	CSARDSRTSSNQPQHF
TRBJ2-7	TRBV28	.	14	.	TGTGCCAGCAGTTTTTCGGACAGTTCCTACGAGCAGTACTTC	CASSFSDSSYEQYF
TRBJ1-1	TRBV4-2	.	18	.	TGTACCAGCAGCCTCGACTTAGGTACGACTATTATGAACACTGAAGCTTTCTTT	CTSSLDLGTTIMNTEAFF
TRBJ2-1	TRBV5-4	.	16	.	TGTGCCAGCAGCTTGGCCCTAGGGGGTCTATACGATGAGCAGTTCTTC	CASSLALGGLYDEQFF
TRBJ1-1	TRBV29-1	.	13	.	TGCAGCGTTGAACCTGGGGGGAGGGCTGGAGCTTTCTTT	CSVEPGGRAGAFF
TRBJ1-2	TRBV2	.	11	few	TGTGCCAGCAGTTCGTATGGGGGCTACACCTTC	CASSSYGGYTF
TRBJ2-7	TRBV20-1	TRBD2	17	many	TGCAGTGCCACGGGACTAGCGGGCGCCCCAAAAGAGGACGAGCAGTACTTC	CSATGLAGAPKEDEQYF
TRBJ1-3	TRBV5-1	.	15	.	TGCGCCAGCGGGGACACAGGGTACTCTGGAAACACCATATATTTT	CASGDTGYSGNTIYF
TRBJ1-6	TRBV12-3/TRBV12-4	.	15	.	TGTGCCAGCAGGTCACTCAACAGGAGGGAATCACCCCTCCACTTT	CASRSLNRRESPLHF